This T cell receptor beta chain was found in a study of blood T cell repertoires in COVID-19. This CDR3 has 14 amino acids. With V trimmed by 1 base and J by 10 bases, 7 bases remained unmatched. CDR1 and CDR2 from the germline V gene are SGHRS and YFSETQ. This table comes from immunoSEQ multiplex PCR, and its TCRdb copy is limited to in-frame clones, with some not included. Among about 180,000 clones listed, 80% to 85% were seen once. Material: peripheral blood. The J gene is TRBJ1-4, the V gene TRBV5-1, with 7 bases lining up with TRBD1. This TCR came from a woman aged 40-49 years with COVID-19, enrolled during active disease. This CDR3 is CASSLSGGLGKLFF. CDR3 DNA: TGCGCCAGCAGCTTGTCAGGGGGGCTGGGAAAACTGTTTTTT.